This T cell receptor (beta chain) comes out of a study of STAT5B mutations in CD4+ large granular lymphocyte leukemia. Authors' processing steps: Lowest detectable productive clonotype frequency was 2.59 x 10-5. The repertoire was sequenced with immunoSEQ multiplex PCR; TCRdb's copy has only in-frame clones and lacks some. The D gene and trimming were derived from the DNA, and the V and J assignments and clone size from that table. The table has roughly 32,000 clones, around four fifths seen once; the top ten hold 2.1%. Concerning this clone: No antigen is known for it.

Trimming left V 2 bases short and J 6 bases short, with 8 bases between. The V gene's germline CDR1 is SGHRS and CDR2 YFSETQ. CDR3 length: 12 amino acids. Study results and caveats: Main leukemic clonotypes were patient-specific, but roughly 26% appeared at low frequency elsewhere. The CD4+ versus CD8+ T-LGLL clonality difference may reflect limited sample size.

Control samples were healthy donors' buffy coats. The sample was CD4+ T cells from blood buffy coats. The clonotype originates from a human donor in good health. The chain couples TRBV5-1 to TRBJ2-5; no clear D gene. This chain's CDR3 is CASSFSDQTQYF. The CDR3 DNA reads as TGCGCCAGCAGCTTCTCGGACCAGACCCAGTACTTC.